Sequencing of this T cell receptor beta chain was carried out in a study of beta chain features in type 1 diabetes. Overall study context: Cell yields, age and gender were similar between patients and healthy donors.

In regard to this clone: The antigen is unknown.

Germline CDR1 is MGHDK and CDR2 is SYGVNS. This CDR3 comprises 15 residues. Trimming at V came to 5 bases and at J to 4 bases, leaving 7 bases not matched to a gene. Whole-study results and caveats: When VDJ junctions were examined, type 1 diabetes patients showed fewer insertions and more deletions.

Sorting with CD45RO/CCR7/CD25/CD127/CD95/CD27 yielded naive, central memory, regulatory and stem-like memory CD4+ cells. Sequencing targeted expressed TCRB transcripts, as all isolated RNA had been reverse transcribed. TCRdb's table, derived via immunoSEQ multiplex PCR, lists solely in-frame clones and lacks some. The sample consists of 200,000 to 250,000 clones, around 65% of them appearing once. The specimen was naive CD4+ T cells from blood. The chain is built from TRBV25-1 and TRBJ2-3; 9 nucleotides match TRBD1. The TCR sequence derives from a man aged 25-40 years in good health. This CDR3 is CASSTRDRDSDTQYF. The CDR3 nucleotides read TGTGCCAGCAGTACCCGGGACAGGGATTCAGATACGCAGTATTTT.